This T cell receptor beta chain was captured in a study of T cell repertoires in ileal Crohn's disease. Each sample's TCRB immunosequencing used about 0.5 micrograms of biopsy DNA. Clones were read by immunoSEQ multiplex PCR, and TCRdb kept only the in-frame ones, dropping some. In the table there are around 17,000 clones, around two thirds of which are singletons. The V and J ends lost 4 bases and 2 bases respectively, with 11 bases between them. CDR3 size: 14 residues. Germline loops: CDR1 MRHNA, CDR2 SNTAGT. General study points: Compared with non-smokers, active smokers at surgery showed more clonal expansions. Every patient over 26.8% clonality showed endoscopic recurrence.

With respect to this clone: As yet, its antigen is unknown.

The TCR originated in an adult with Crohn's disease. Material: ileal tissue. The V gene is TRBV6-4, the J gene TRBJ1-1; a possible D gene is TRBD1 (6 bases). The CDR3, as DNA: TGTGCCAGCAGTGTGAAGGGGGAAAACACTGAAGCTTTCTTT. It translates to CASSVKGENTEAFF.